The sequence of this T cell receptor beta chain was determined in a study of blood T cell repertoires in COVID-19. Study summary: Sites in the United States, Italy and Spain provided acute and convalescent COVID-19 samples. PBMCs, B-cell-depleted T cells, or T cells were the source of the cDNA or gDNA that made up the material.

The V and J ends lost 0 bases and 1 base, in that order; junction bases with no gene match: 8. This CDR3 region has 17 residues. Germline CDR1 and CDR2: LNHNV and YYDKDF (reference sequence). In the study's own analysis: Amplified reference gene primers provided the basis for estimating nucleated cell counts. Profiled with immunoSEQ multiplex PCR; TCRdb holds only in-frame clones, not every one. From that table come the V and J calls and clone size; the DNA was used to work out D and trimming. The data hold about 200,000 clones, with around 80% observed a single time. The TCR sequence derives from a human donor in a cohort sampled during active COVID-19. What was sequenced was peripheral blood. The chain uses TRBV15 and TRBJ2-7, with 8 positions matching TRBD1. This CDR3 is CATSRDGGQGASYEQYF. The CDR3 nucleotides read TGTGCCACCAGCAGAGATGGAGGGCAGGGGGCTTCCTACGAGCAGTACTTC.